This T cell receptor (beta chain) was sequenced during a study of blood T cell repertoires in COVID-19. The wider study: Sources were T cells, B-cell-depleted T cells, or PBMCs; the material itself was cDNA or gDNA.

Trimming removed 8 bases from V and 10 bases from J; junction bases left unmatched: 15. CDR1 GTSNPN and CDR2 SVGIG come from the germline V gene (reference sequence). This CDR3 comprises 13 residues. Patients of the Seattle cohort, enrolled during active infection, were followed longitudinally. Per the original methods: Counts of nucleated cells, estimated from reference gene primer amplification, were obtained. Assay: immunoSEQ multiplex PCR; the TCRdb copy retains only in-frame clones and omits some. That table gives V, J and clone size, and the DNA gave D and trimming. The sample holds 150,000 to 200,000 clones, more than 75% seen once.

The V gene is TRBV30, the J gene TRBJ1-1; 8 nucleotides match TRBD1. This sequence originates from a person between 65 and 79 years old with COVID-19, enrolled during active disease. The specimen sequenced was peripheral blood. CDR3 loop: CAGLTGEGLGAFF. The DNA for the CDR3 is TGTGCCGGATTGACAGGGGAAGGTCTAGGAGCTTTCTTT.